This T cell receptor beta chain was identified in a study of long-term antiretroviral therapy in people with HIV (dated by TCRdb to about 2022). Background on the whole study: The earliest samples were collected roughly a decade before the 2015 WHO recommendation for immediate ART, at a time when ART was usually postponed until CD4 counts fell. Whether ART initiation and durable HIV suppression were associated with changes in peripheral blood TRB repertoire composition and diversity was tested in a retrospective serial study. The cohort contributed roughly 190 cryopreserved PBMC samples from a few dozen adults with confirmed HIV infection, collected serially over a mean of about six years (range 1-12). About 35% of the 30 participants with HIV were female. No cross-contamination during QIAcube processing was shown when test extractions of a monoclonal T-cell line were performed alongside fewer than 40 polyclonal samples.

Participants were included only if at least one PBMC sample before ART initiation and at least two post-ART samples were available. Treatment was received in the United States of America by all participants with HIV. Before DNA extraction, cryopreserved samples of roughly 1-10 million PBMC were thawed and washed. At the time of the earliest PBMC sample for each participant with HIV, ages ranged from about 23 to 60 years. Per participant, PBMC samples came from 1-4 timepoints prior to ART initiation and 2-8 timepoints following ART initiation, for a median of 7 samples. Serial HIV viral load, CD4+ T-cell count, ART history and demographic data were obtained for every participant. A Qiagen kit on a QIAcube was used to extract genomic DNA from unsorted PBMC, with samples processed in batches of 12. Broad study findings and their caveats: Because cell numbers in pre-ART samples were limited, unsorted PBMC were profiled instead of sorted CD4+ and CD8+ T cells. Samples dated from the mid-2000s to the late 2010s, and the ART regimens used may be less effective than current ones. Narrower CDR3 length ranges were observed in HIV repertoires than in controls, and an antigen-experienced repertoire with only a slight naive shift after ART was suggested by the network structure. Since PBMC availability was limited, sequencing covered only the TCR beta chain, with no alpha chain pairing. No data were available on ART adherence, viral resistance or therapy changes, limiting inferences about post-ART repertoire changes. Starting ART was linked to a significant rise in TRB diversity, yet even after long-term ART the diversity remained significantly lower than in transplant donor controls. Expanded TRB clones identified before ART initiation dominated the repertoire across all time points, though the dominance fluctuated and decreased in many PLHIV after ART.

The CDR3 numbers 15 residues from cysteine through phenylalanine. CDR3 DNA is the only sequence kept; it has 45 bases, read in frame from the first base. Reading the germline V gene gives CDR1 SNHLY and CDR2 FYNNEI. V drops 6 bases and J drops 0 bases, leaving 12 bases in between. The immunoSEQ hsTCRB v3.0 assay was used at survey level resolution for TRB variable region sequencing. A depth of roughly 40,000-55,000 T-cell genomes per sample was targeted for TRB sequencing. An Illumina MiSeq with a v3 150-cycle kit was used to sequence the pooled TRB libraries. The published analysis was carried out like this. Repertoire analysis ran in R within a reproducible Nextflow workflow covering QC, data transformation and analysis. LymphoSeq2, an R package for AIRR-Seq data exploration, was used to implement custom analyses. Four samples that produced fewer than 5000 total TRB sequences were removed, so about 200 HIV repertoires were analyzed. Of the 180 to 200 retained HIV repertoires, about 59 were collected before and 120 to 140 after ART initiation. Repertoires were downsampled to 5000 TRB nucleotide sequences, with summary statistics averaged over 100 downsampling iterations. Only TRB sequences with CDR3 regions of at least seven amino acids were retained for analysis. Two measures captured diversity: a Shannon entropy-derived clonality score and the Gini coefficient. Repertoire networks linked the top 5000 CDR3 amino acid sequences whenever two sequences differed by an edit distance of one. For TRB CDR3 amino acid sequences, antigen specificity groups and MHC restriction were predicted with GLIPH2. To flag known CMV, EBV, HIV or tissue antigen associations, CDR3 amino acid sequences were matched against VDJdb and McPAS-TCR. Pre-ART, post-ART and control groups were compared with Wilcoxon signed-rank tests and Holm-Bonferroni correction. TCRdb mirrors the immuneACCESS table, restricted to in-frame sequences. Some clones are absent from its copies; in checked studies, under half trace to an unresolved V gene, and the reason for the others is unknown. V and J calls and clone size come straight from that table; D and trimming were deduced from the DNA. Within this sample are roughly 30,000 clones, with 85% of them counted one time only. Of the sample, less than 9.5% falls within the top ten clones.

This clone was detected once. No cognate antigen has been identified for it. No much larger clone exists at a distance of one base, and base qualities are not known. The V and J genes are TRBV2 and TRBJ1-5, with an unclear D gene assignment. The source was unsorted PBMCs, collected 4.8 years after starting antiretroviral therapy. This TCR was sampled from a man between 40 and 49 years old with HIV. In nucleotide form, the sequence is TGTGCCAGCAGCGATGATCCGAATAGCAATCAGCCCCAGCATTTT. Its translation reads: CASSDDPNSNQPQHF.